The 23 T cell receptor beta chains below come from one sample, sequenced in a study of shared clonotypes between healthy human individuals. Repertoires were generated with immunoSEQ multiplex PCR, while TCRdb's copy carries only in-frame clones and drops some. The profile shows approximately 480,000 clones, roughly 79% of them singletons. Sample: PBMCs. The receptor source for this set is a woman between 40 and 55 years old in good health. Some clones in this sample may be carry-over from other donors' samples.

This clone has just one count. The chain couples TRBV25-1 to TRBJ1-1; D may be TRBD1 (6 bases). CDR1 is MGHDK, CDR2 SYGVNS, per germline. V was clipped by 2 bases and J by 4 bases, with 11 bases between them. This CDR3 spans 14 amino acids. CDR3 region: CASSEPGEGTEAFF. The DNA for the CDR3 is TGTGCCAGCAGTGAACCAGGGGAGGGCACTGAAGCTTTCTTT.

V gene TRBV28 combines with J gene TRBJ2-1; D may be TRBD2 (7 bases). The germline CDR1 and CDR2 sequences are MDHEN and SYDVKM. Trimming cost V 7 bases and J 6 bases, with 28 bases left between them. CDR3 length: 18 residues. The CDR3 is CASTRGGVRFSVGNEQFF. DNA of the CDR3: TGTGCCAGCACGAGGGGGGGAGTTAGATTCTCGGTTGGCAATGAGCAGTTCTTC.

The chain links TRBV5-4 to TRBJ2-3; a weak D match, TRBD2 (6 bases). Germline CDR1 and CDR2: SGHNT and YYREEE (reference sequence). This CDR3 spans 16 amino acids. V was pared by 0 bases and J by 3 bases, with 14 bases between. As DNA, the CDR3 is TGTGCCAGCAGCTTGGGTCCCGGGAGTTTGACAGATACGCAGTATTTT. Residues: CASSLGPGSLTDTQYF.

The genes are TRBV7-6 and TRBJ2-5; 8 bases match TRBD1. The CDR3 consists of 13 residues. Trimming cost V 5 bases and J 3 bases; bases outside gene matches: 2. Germline V lookup: CDR1 SGHVS, CDR2 FNYEAQ. The CDR3: CASSAGQEETQYF. CDR3 DNA: TGTGCCAGCAGCGCGGGACAGGAAGAGACCCAGTACTTC.

The J gene is TRBJ2-5, the V gene TRBV7-9; D might be TRBD2 (7 bases). CDR3 size: 14 residues. V was clipped by 5 bases and J by 4 bases, with 14 bases between them. Per germline, CDR1 SEHNR and CDR2 FQNEAQ (reference sequence). As DNA, the CDR3 is TGTGCCAGCAGCCCCGTAGGGGGGGCAGAGACCCAGTACTTC. Encoded protein: CASSPVGGAETQYF.

The chain recombines TRBV7-9 with TRBJ1-2, with D unclear. The CDR3 is made up of 12 amino acids. The germline V gene has CDR1 SEHNR and CDR2 FQNEAQ (reference sequence). V lost 5 bases, J lost 3 bases, and 7 bases lay in between. CDR3 coding DNA: TGTGCCAGCAGCGCTGGGGACTATGGCTACACCTTC. Its protein is CASSAGDYGYTF.

This clone was picked up one time. The rearrangement links TRBV7-9 to TRBJ2-2; D is unclear. This CDR3 spans 15 amino acids. V was trimmed by 2 bases and J by 1 base, leaving 8 bases between them. From germline, CDR1 is SEHNR and CDR2 FQNEAQ (reference sequence). The CDR3 reads CASSLRQRNTGELFF. CDR3 in DNA: TGTGCCAGCAGCTTACGTCAGAGGAACACCGGGGAGCTGTTTTTT.

A few counts support this clone. The CDR3 nucleotides are TGTGCCAGCAGTTTTTGGGGGCGAGGCTATGGCTACACCTTC. As protein: CASSFWGRGYGYTF. This sequence joins TRBV28 and TRBJ1-2; D perhaps matches TRBD1 (6 bases). Germline values: CDR1 MDHEN, CDR2 SYDVKM. V dropped 3 bases and J dropped 4 bases, with 12 bases sitting between them. The CDR3 is made up of 14 amino acids.

V gene TRBV5-1 combines with J gene TRBJ1-2; TRBD1 agrees at 8 bases. This CDR3 region has 14 residues. The germline gives CDR1 SGHRS, CDR2 YFSETQ. V shed 4 bases, J shed 6 bases, and the junction held 8 bases outside the gene matches. This chain's CDR3 is CASSLTGETDGYTF. CDR3 sequence (DNA): TGCGCCAGCAGCCTGACAGGGGAGACGGATGGCTACACCTTC.

CDR3: CASSSFDRSTGELFF. The DNA of the CDR3 is TGTGCCAGCAGCTCATTCGACAGGTCCACCGGGGAGCTGTTTTTT. V and J are TRBV5-6 and TRBJ2-2, with D possibly being TRBD1 (6 bases). Germline V lookup: CDR1 SGHDT, CDR2 YYEEEE. Trimming cost V 3 bases and J 4 bases, with 13 bases left between them. The CDR3 is made up of 15 amino acids.

The rearrangement joins TRBV21-1 to TRBJ2-2. TRBV21-1 is labeled a pseudogene. The CDR3 loop spans 18 amino acids. In DNA, the CDR3 is TGTGCCAGCAGCAAGGACCGGAAGGCGGCAGACTCGAGAGGGGAGCTGTTTTTT. Amino acid sequence: CASSKDRKAADSRGELFF.

J is TRBJ2-7 and V is TRBV7-2, with D unresolved. The CDR3 extends over 12 amino acids. The V and J ends lost 1 base and 6 bases respectively, with 7 bases between them. The germline CDR1 and CDR2 sequences are SGHTA and FQGNSA. CDR3 sequence reads: CASSLGRVEQYF. CDR3 coding DNA: TGTGCCAGCAGCTTAGGAAGGGTCGAGCAGTACTTC.

This sequence joins TRBV5-1 and TRBJ2-1; D is perhaps TRBD1 or TRBD2 (5 bases each). Germline loops: CDR1 SGHRS, CDR2 YFSETQ. V lost 3 bases and J lost 4, with 17 bases in between. This CDR3 region has 16 residues. CDR3 amino acids: CASSYSGTSEYNEQFF. DNA of the CDR3: TGCGCCAGCAGCTATTCCGGGACCAGTGAGTACAATGAGCAGTTCTTC.

This sequence joins TRBV5-1 and TRBJ2-5; TRBD2 matches 11 bases. Looked up from germline, CDR1 is SGHRS and CDR2 is YFSETQ. Trimming at V came to 3 bases and at J to 0 bases, leaving 7 bases not matched to a gene. This CDR3 has 17 residues. DNA of the CDR3: TGCGCCAGCAGCTCACCGGGACTAGCGGATAACCAAGAGACCCAGTACTTC. It specifies CASSSPGLADNQETQYF.

The chain combines TRBV2 with TRBJ1-6, with 8 bases aligning to TRBD1. J was trimmed by 8 bases and V by 10 bases; bases with no gene match: 16. The CDR3 length is 16 residues. Germline V gene lookup returns CDR1 SNHLY and CDR2 FYNNEI. CDR3 sequence reads: CATKGDPGQVHSPLHF. The CDR3 bases are TGTGCCACCAAAGGGGATCCGGGACAGGTTCATTCACCCCTCCACTTT.

The rearrangement uses TRBV4-3 and TRBJ1-1; possibly TRBD1 for D (5 bases). This CDR3 has 15 amino acids. Trimming removed 1 base from V and 3 bases from J, with 12 bases in between. The germline CDR1 and CDR2 sequences are LGHNA and YSLEER. DNA of the CDR3: TGCGCCAGCAGCCAAGTACAAGGGGTGTACACTGAAGCTTTCTTT. This encodes CASSQVQGVYTEAFF.

The rearrangement joins TRBV19 to TRBJ2-7; possible D gene TRBD1, 7 bases. V lost 4 bases and J 4 bases, leaving 14 bases between the germline ends. The germline V gene has CDR1 LNHDA and CDR2 SQIVND (reference sequence). The CDR3 loop spans 14 amino acids. CDR3 amino acids: CASSTRQGGYEQYF. The CDR3 DNA reads TGTGCCAGTAGTACCCGACAGGGAGGTTACGAGCAGTACTTC.

V and J are TRBV11-3 and TRBJ2-2; D is ambiguous. Trimming left V 1 base short and J 4 bases short, with 4 bases between. The CDR3 is 13 residues long. CDR1 is SGHNT and CDR2 is YENEEA in the germline V gene. The CDR3 spells CASSLVVTGELFF. The CDR3, as DNA: TGTGCCAGCAGCTTAGTGGTCACCGGGGAGCTGTTTTTT.

CDR3: CASSLPTANGNTIYF. The CDR3, as DNA: TGTGCCAGCAGCTTGCCGACGGCAAATGGAAACACCATATATTTT. This chain connects TRBV5-4 to TRBJ1-3; D remains unclear. The CDR3 sequence is 15 residues long. V dropped 1 base and J dropped 3 bases, with 11 bases sitting between them. Germline lookup yields CDR1 SGHNT and CDR2 YYREEE (reference sequence).

The CDR3 spells CAWSTGTGYTGELFF. CDR3 bases: TGTGCCTGGAGCACGGGGACAGGTTACACCGGGGAGCTGTTTTTT. The rearrangement uses TRBV30 and TRBJ2-2, with 8 bases fitting TRBD1. The CDR3 runs to 15 residues. The germline gives CDR1 GTSNPN, CDR2 SVGIG (reference sequence). The V and J ends lost 3 bases and 3 bases, in that order; junction bases with no gene match: 6.

This clone was seen a single time. V is TRBV30 and J is TRBJ1-5; D remains ambiguous. This CDR3 has 20 residues. V lost 3 bases to trimming and J lost 3 bases, with 30 bases between them. Looked up from germline, CDR1 is GTSNPN and CDR2 is SVGIG (reference sequence). CDR3 region: CAWSPSLVHHRREFNQPQHF. The CDR3 region has the DNA TGTGCCTGGAGCCCAAGTCTTGTCCACCACCGGCGGGAGTTCAATCAGCCCCAGCATTTT.

A few counts support this clone. The chain employs TRBV15 and TRBJ1-1; no definite D call. Germline assignment: CDR1 LNHNV and CDR2 YYDKDF (reference sequence). The CDR3 extends over 13 amino acids. Deletions cut 1 base from V and 5 bases from J, with 8 bases between. The DNA of the CDR3 is TGTGCCACCAGCAGAGGGATAGGGACTGAAGCTTTCTTT. Translating it yields CATSRGIGTEAFF.

The chain combines TRBV5-1 with TRBJ2-3; perhaps TRBD2 as D (5 bases). The ends were cut back, 1 base at V and 2 bases at J, with 11 bases in the middle. From germline, CDR1 is SGHRS and CDR2 YFSETQ. The CDR3 covers 15 residues. CDR3 region: CASSLTQRSTDTQYF. In DNA form, the CDR3 reads TGCGCCAGCAGCTTGACACAGCGGTCCACAGATACGCAGTATTTT.